In its sample, the clone carrying this T cell receptor (beta chain) was seen once. As yet, its antigen is unknown. The data were taken from a study of T cell responses to AZD1222 COVID-19 vaccine. Study results and limitations: As reported, nearly half of all spike-specific TCRs target variant regions that are unmutated.

This table comes from immunoSEQ multiplex PCR, and its TCRdb copy is limited to in-frame clones, with some not included. This table has 200,000 or so clones, roughly 91% appearing once. The source was peripheral blood, collected on day 0 of AZD1222 vaccination. The receptor was isolated from an adult in good health.

CDR3 DNA: TGTGCCAGCGGCTCGGTCTGGGCAGACTATAACTATGGCTACACCTTC. Translating it yields CASGSVWADYNYGYTF. The chain combines TRBV7-9 with TRBJ1-2; D is ambiguous. The germline V gene has CDR1 SEHNR and CDR2 FQNEAQ (reference sequence). The CDR3 length is 16 residues. V was shortened by 8 bases and J by 1 base, with 20 bases between the two germline ends.